This TCR beta chain was sequenced in a study of cytomegalovirus exposure and HLA in healthy donors. The PCR employed 60 Vbeta primers together with 13 Jbeta primers. Clones were read by immunoSEQ multiplex PCR, and TCRdb kept only the in-frame ones, dropping some. The data show 200,000 or so clones, more than 65% seen once. Germline V gene sequence: CDR1 MNHEY, CDR2 SVGAGI. The CDR3 runs to 13 residues. V gave up 5 bases and J gave up 6 bases; unmatched junction bases: 4. The genes are TRBV6-5 and TRBJ1-2; 9 nucleotides match TRBD1. The TCR comes from a woman aged 25-40 years in good health and CMV-seropositive. The sample taken for sequencing was PBMCs. DNA for the CDR3: TGTGCCAGCAGTACTACAGGGGGCAATGGCTACACCTTC. Amino acids: CASSTTGGNGYTF.